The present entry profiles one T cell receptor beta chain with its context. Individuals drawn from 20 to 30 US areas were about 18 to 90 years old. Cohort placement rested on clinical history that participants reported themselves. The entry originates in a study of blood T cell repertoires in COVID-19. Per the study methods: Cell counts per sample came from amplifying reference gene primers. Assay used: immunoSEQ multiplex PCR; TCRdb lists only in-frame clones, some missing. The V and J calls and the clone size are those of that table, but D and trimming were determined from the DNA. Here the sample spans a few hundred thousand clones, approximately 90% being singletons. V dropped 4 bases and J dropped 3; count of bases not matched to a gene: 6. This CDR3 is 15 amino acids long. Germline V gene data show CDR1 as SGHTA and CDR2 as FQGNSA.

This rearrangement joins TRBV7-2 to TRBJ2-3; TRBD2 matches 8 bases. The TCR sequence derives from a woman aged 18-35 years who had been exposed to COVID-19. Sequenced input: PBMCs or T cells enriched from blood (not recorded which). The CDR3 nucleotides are TGTGCCAGCAGCTCGCCGCGGGGGGAGACAGATACGCAGTATTTT. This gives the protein CASSSPRGETDTQYF.